Below, 5 T cell receptor beta chains from the same sample are listed, as sequenced in a study of T cell responses to AZD1222 COVID-19 vaccine. Libraries were prepared by immunoSEQ multiplex PCR; TCRdb keeps only in-frame clonotypes and omits some of them. The sample has more than 65,000 clones; roughly 90% are singletons. Material: peripheral blood, obtained on day 0 of AZD1222 vaccination. The receptor source for this set is an adult in good health.

The chain has TRBV4-1 and TRBJ2-7, with D hard to call. The CDR3 length is 13 residues. Germline V gene sequence: CDR1 MGHRA, CDR2 YSYEKL. Deletions cut 4 bases from V and 0 bases from J, with 7 bases between. The CDR3, as DNA: TGCGCCAGCAGCCTAGGACCCTCCTACGAGCAGTACTTC. Residues: CASSLGPSYEQYF.

This sequence joins TRBV15 and TRBJ1-1, with D hard to call. The V gene lost 0 bases and the J gene lost 7 bases, with 15 bases spanning the gap. The germline gives CDR1 LNHNV, CDR2 YYDKDF (reference sequence). The CDR3 is 15 residues long. CDR3 nucleotides: TGTGCCACCAGCAGAGAGGCGGGCTTGGGGAATGAAGCTTTCTTT. Its translation is CATSREAGLGNEAFF.

The count of this clone is one. The chain recombines TRBV10-3 with TRBJ2-7, with D possibly being TRBD2 (6 bases). V was clipped by 0 bases and J by 4 bases, with 13 bases between them. CDR3 size: 15 residues. Germline V lookup: CDR1 ENHRY, CDR2 SYGVKD. DNA of the CDR3: TGTGCCATCAGTGAGTCCGATCGGGAGAGGTACGAGCAGTACTTC. This codes for CAISESDRERYEQYF.

The chain combines TRBV11-2 with TRBJ1-1; 9 bases agree with TRBD1. Germline V gene data show CDR1 as SGHAT and CDR2 as FQNNGV. The CDR3 contains 13 residues. J lost 3 bases, V lost 7 bases, and 3 bases had no gene match. The CDR3 DNA reads as TGTGCCAGCACGGGACAGGGTGACACTGAAGCTTTCTTT. Translation gives CASTGQGDTEAFF.

V and J are TRBV10-2 and TRBJ1-1; 7 bases match TRBD1. Trimming cost V 5 bases and J 1 base; bases outside gene matches: 16. The CDR3 covers 18 residues. Germline CDR1 and CDR2: WSHSY and SAAADI. The CDR3 DNA reads as TGCGCCAGCAGTCGGGGCCGACAGGGCGTAGGGGGGAACACTGAAGCTTTCTTT. Translation: CASSRGRQGVGGNTEAFF.